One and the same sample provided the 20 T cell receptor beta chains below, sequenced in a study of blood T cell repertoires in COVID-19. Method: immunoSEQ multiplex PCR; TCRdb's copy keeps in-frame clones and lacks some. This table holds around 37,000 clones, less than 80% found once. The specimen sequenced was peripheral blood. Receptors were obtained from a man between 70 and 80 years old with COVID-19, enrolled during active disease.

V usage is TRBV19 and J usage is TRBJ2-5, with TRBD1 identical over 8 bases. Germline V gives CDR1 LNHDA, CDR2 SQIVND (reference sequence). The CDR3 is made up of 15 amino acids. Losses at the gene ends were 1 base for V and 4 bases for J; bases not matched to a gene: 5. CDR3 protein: CASSIGTGNRETQYF. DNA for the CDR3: TGTGCCAGTAGTATAGGGACAGGGAACCGAGAGACCCAGTACTTC.

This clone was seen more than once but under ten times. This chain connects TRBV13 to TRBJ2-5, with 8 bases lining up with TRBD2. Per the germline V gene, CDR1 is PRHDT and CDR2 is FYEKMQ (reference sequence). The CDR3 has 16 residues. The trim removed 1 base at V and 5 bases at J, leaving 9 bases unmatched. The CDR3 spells CASSLDAPGLVETQYF. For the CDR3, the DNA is TGTGCCAGCAGCTTAGACGCCCCGGGACTAGTTGAGACCCAGTACTTC.

CDR3 coding DNA: TGTGCCAGCAGTGAGTCTACAGGAGGGGAGGCTTTCTTT. Its protein is CASSESTGGEAFF. The rearrangement uses TRBV6-1 and TRBJ1-1, with a tentative D call TRBD1 (5 bases). The length of the CDR3 is 13 residues. Germline V gives CDR1 MNHNS, CDR2 SASEGT. The V gene lost 3 bases and the J gene lost 11 bases, with 16 bases spanning the gap.

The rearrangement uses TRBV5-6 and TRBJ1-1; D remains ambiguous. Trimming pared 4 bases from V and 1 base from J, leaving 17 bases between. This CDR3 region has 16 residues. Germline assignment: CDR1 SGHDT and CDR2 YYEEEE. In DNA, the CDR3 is TGTGCCAGCAGCGGGAACGAGGGAAGAGCGAACACTGAAGCTTTCTTT. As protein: CASSGNEGRANTEAFF.

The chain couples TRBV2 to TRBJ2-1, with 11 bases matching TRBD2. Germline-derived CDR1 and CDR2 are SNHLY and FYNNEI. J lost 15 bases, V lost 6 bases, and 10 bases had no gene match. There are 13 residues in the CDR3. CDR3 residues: CASRELAGAHLFF. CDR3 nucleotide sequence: TGTGCCAGCAGGGAACTAGCGGGGGCCCATCTGTTCTTC.

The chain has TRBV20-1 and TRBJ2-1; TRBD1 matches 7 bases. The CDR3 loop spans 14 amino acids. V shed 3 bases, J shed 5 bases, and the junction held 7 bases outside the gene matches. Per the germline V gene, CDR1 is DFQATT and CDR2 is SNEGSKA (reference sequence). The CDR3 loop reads CSASRDRQDNEQFF. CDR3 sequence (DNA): TGCAGTGCTAGTCGGGACAGACAAGACAATGAGCAGTTCTTC.

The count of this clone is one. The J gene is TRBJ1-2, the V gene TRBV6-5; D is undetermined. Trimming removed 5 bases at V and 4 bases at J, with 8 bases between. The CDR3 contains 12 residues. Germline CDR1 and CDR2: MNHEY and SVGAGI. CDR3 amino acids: CASSPGPYGYTF. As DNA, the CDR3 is TGTGCCAGCAGTCCTGGCCCCTATGGCTACACCTTC.

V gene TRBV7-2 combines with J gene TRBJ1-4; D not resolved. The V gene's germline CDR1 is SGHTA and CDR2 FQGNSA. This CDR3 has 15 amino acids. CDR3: CASGYGGQLNEKLFF. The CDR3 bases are TGTGCTAGCGGGTATGGAGGGCAGCTGAATGAAAAACTGTTTTTT.

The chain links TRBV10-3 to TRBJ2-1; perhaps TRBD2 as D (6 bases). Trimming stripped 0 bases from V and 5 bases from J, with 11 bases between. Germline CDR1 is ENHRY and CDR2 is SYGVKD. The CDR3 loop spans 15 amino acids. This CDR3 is CAISESQLANNEQFF. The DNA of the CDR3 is TGTGCCATCAGTGAGTCTCAACTAGCTAACAATGAGCAGTTCTTC.

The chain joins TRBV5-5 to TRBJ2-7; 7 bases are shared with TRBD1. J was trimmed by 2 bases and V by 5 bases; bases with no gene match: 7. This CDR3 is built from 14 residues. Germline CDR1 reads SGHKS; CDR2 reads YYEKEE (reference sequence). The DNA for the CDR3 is TGTGCCAGCAGAGAGACAGGGCCTGCCTACGAGCAGTACTTC. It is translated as CASRETGPAYEQYF. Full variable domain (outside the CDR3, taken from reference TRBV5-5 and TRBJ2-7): DAGVTQSPTHLIKTRGQQVTLRCSPISGHKSVSWYQQVLGQGPQFIFQYYEKEERGRGNFPDRFSARQFPNYSSELNVNALLLGDSALYLCASRETGPAYEQYFGPGTRLTVT.

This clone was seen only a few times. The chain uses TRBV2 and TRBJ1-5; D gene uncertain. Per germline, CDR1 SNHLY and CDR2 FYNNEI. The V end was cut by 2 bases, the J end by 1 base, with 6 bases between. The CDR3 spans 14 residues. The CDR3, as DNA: TGTGCCAGCAGTGAATTGGAGAGCAATCAGCCCCAGCATTTT. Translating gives CASSELESNQPQHF.

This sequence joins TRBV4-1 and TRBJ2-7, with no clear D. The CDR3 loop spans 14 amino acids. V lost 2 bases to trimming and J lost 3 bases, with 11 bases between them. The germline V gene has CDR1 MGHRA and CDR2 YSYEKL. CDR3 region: CASSQLDRNYEQYF. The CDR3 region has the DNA TGCGCCAGCAGCCAATTAGATCGAAACTACGAGCAGTACTTC.

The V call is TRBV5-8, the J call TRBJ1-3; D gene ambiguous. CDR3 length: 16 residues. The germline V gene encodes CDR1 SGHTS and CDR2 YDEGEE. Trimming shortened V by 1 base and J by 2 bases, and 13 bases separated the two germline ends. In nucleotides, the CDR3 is TGTGCCAGCAGCTTGATGCTGAACCGGGCTGGAAACACCATATATTTT. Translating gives CASSLMLNRAGNTIYF.

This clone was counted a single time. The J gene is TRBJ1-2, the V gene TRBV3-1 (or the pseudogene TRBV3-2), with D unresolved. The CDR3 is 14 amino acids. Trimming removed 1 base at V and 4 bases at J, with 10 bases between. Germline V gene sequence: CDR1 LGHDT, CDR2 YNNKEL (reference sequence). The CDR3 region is CASSQVAGSYGYTF. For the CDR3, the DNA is TGTGCCAGCAGCCAAGTAGCGGGAAGCTATGGCTACACCTTC.

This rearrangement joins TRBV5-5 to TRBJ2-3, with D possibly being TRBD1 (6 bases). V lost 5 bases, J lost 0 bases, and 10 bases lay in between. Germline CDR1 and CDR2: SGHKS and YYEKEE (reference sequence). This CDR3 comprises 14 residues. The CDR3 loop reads CASRPGQSTDTQYF. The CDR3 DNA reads TGTGCCAGCAGGCCGGGACAAAGCACAGATACGCAGTATTTT.

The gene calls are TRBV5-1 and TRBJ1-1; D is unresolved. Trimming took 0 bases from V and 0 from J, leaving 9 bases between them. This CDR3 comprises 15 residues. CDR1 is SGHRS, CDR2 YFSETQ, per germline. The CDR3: CASSLGQRMNTEAFF. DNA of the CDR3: TGCGCCAGCAGCTTGGGGCAGCGGATGAACACTGAAGCTTTCTTT.

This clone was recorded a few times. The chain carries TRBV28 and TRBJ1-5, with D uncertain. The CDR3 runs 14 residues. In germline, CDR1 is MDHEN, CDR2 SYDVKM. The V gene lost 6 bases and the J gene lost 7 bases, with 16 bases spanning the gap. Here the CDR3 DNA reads TGTGCCAGCAGCCAGGCTAATGAAGGCCAGCCCCAGCATTTT. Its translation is CASSQANEGQPQHF.

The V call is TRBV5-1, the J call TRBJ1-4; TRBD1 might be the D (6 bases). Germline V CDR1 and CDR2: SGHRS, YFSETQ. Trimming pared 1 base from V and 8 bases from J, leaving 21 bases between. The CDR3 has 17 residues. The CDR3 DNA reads TGCGCCAGCAGCTTGATCTCCTCCTCGGGGGGCCGCGAAAAACTGTTTTTT. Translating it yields CASSLISSSGGREKLFF.

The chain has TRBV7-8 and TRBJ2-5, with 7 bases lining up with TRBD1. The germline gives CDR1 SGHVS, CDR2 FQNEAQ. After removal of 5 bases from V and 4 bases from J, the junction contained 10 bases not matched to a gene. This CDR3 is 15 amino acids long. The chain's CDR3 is CASSRAQGVGETQYF. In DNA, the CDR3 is TGTGCCAGCAGCAGAGCCCAGGGGGTGGGAGAGACCCAGTACTTC. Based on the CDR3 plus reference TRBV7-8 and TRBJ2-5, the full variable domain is GAGVSQSPRYKVAKRGQDVALRCDPISGHVSLFWYQQALGQGPEFLTYFQNEAQLDKSGLPSDRFFAERPEGSVSTLKIQRTQQEDSAVYLCASSRAQGVGETQYFGPGTRLLVL.

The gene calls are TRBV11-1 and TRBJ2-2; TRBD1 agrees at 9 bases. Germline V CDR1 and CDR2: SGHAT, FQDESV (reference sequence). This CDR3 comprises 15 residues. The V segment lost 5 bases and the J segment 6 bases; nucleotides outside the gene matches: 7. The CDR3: CASSQDRGRPGELFF. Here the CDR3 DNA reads TGTGCCAGCAGCCAGGACAGGGGCCGCCCCGGGGAGCTGTTTTTT.